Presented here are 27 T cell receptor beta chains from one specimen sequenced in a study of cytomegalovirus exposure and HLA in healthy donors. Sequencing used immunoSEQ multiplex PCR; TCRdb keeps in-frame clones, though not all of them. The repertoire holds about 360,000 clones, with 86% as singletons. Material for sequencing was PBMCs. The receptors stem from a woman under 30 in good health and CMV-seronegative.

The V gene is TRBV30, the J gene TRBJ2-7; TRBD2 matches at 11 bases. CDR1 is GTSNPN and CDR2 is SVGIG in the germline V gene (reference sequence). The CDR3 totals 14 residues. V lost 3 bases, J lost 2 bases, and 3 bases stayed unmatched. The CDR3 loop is CAWSRTSGPYEQYF. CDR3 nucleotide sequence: TGTGCCTGGAGCCGGACTAGCGGGCCCTACGAGCAGTACTTC.

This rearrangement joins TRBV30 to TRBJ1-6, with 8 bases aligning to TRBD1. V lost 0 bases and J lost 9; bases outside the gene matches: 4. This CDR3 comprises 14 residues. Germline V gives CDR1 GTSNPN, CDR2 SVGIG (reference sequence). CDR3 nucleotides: TGTGCCTGGAGTGTACCTGGGACAGGTTCACCCCTCCACTTT. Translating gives CAWSVPGTGSPLHF.

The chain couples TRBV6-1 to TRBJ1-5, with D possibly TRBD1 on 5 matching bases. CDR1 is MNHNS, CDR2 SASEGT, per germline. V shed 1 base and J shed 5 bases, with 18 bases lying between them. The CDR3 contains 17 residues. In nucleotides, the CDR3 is TGTGCCAGCAGTGAAGAAACGACAGCCAGGTTGGATCAGCCCCAGCATTTT. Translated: CASSEETTARLDQPQHF.

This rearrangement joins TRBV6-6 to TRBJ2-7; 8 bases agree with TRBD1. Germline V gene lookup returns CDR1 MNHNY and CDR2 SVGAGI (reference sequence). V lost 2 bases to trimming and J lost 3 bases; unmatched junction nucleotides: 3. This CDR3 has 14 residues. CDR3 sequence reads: CASSYTGGNYEQYF. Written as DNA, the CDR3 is TGTGCCAGCAGTTACACAGGGGGAAACTACGAGCAGTACTTC.

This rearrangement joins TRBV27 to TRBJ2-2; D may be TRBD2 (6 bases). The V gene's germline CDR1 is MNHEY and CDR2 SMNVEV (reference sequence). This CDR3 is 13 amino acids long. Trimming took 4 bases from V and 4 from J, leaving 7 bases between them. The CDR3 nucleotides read TGTGCCAGCAGTTGGGGGGTCACCGGGGAGCTGTTTTTT. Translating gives CASSWGVTGELFF.

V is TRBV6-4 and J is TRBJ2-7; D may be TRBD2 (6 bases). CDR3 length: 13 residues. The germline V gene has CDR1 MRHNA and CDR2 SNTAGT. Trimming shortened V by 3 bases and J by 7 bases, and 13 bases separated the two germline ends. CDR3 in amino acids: CASSESAEGEQYF. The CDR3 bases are TGTGCCAGCAGTGAATCAGCGGAGGGGGAGCAGTACTTC.

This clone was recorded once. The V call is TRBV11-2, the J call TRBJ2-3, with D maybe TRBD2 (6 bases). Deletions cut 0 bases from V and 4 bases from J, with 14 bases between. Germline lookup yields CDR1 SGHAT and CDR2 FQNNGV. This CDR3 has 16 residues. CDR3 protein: CASSLDQRVGADTQYF. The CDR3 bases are TGTGCCAGCAGCTTAGATCAGCGGGTGGGGGCAGATACGCAGTATTTT.

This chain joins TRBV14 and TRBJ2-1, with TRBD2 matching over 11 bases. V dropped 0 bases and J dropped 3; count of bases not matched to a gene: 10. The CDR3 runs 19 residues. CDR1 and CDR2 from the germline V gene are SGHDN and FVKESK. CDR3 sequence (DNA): TGTGCCAGCAGCCAAGATAGGGCTAGCGGGAGGTTGGGCTACAATGAGCAGTTCTTC. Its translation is CASSQDRASGRLGYNEQFF.

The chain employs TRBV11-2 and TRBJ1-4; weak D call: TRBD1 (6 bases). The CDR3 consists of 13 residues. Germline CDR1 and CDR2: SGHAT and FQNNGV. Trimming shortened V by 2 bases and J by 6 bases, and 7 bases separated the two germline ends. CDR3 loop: CASSLSGDEKLFF. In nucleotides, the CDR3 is TGTGCCAGCAGCTTATCAGGGGATGAAAAACTGTTTTTT.

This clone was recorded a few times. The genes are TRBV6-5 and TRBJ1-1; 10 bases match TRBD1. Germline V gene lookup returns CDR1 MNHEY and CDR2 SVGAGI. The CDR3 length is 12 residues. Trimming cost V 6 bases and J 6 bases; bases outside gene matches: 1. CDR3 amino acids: CASRTGGPEAFF. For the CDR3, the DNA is TGTGCCAGCAGGACAGGGGGCCCTGAAGCTTTCTTT.

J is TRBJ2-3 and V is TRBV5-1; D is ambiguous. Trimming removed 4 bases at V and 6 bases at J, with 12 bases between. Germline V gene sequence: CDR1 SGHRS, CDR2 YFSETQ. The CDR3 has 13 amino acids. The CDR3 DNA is TGCGCCAGCAGCGGCTCCGTGGTGGATACGCAGTATTTT. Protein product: CASSGSVVDTQYF.

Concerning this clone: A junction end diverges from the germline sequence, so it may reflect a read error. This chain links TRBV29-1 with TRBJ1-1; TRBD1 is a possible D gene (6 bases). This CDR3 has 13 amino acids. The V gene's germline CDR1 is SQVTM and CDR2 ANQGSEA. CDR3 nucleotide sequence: TGCAGCGTTGACGAGGGGTTCAGGGGTAGACGGGAATTT. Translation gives CSVDEGFRGRREF.

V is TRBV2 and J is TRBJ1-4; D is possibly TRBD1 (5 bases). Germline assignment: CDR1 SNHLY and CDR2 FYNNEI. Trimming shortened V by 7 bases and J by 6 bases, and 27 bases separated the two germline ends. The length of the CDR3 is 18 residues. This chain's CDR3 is CASNVMAGSPKRDEKLFF. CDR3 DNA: TGTGCCAGCAATGTAATGGCAGGGTCCCCCAAGCGAGATGAAAAACTGTTTTTT. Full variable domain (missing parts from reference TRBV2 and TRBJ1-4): EPEVTQTPSHQVTQMGQEVILRCVPISNHLYFYWYRQILGQKVEFLVSFYNNEISEKSEIFDDQFSVERPDGSNFTLKIRSTKLEDSAMYFCASNVMAGSPKRDEKLFFGSGTQLSVL.

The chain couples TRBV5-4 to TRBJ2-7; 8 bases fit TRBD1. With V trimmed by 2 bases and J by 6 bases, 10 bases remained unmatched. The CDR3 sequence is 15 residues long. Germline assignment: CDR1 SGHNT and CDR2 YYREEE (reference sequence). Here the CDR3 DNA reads TGTGCCAGCAGCTTAAAGCAGGGGGCGAGATTCGAGCAGTACTTC. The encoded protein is CASSLKQGARFEQYF.

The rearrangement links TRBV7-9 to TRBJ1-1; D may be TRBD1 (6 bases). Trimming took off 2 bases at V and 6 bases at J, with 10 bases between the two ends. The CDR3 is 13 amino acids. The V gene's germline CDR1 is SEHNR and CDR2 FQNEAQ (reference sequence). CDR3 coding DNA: TGTGCCAGCAGCTTACAAGGGGGGGCTGAAGCTTTCTTT. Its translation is CASSLQGGAEAFF.

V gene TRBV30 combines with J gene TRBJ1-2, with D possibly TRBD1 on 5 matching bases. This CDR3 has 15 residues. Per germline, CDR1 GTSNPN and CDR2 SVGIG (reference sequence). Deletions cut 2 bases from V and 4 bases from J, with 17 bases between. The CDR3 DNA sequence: TGTGCCTGGAGTCGTGGTACGACAGCTTCCTATGGCTACACCTTC. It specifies CAWSRGTTASYGYTF.

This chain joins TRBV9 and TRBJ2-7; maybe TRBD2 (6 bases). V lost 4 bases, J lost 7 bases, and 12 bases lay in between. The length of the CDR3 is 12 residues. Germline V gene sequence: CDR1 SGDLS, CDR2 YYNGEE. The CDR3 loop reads CASSIGSGEQYF. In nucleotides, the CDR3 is TGTGCCAGCAGCATCGGGAGTGGGGAGCAGTACTTC.

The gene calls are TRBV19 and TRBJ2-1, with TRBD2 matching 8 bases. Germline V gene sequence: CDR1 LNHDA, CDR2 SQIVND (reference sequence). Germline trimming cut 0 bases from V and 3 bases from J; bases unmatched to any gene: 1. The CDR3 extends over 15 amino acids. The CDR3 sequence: CASSIERGVYNEQFF. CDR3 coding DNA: TGTGCCAGTAGTATAGAGCGGGGGGTCTACAATGAGCAGTTCTTC.

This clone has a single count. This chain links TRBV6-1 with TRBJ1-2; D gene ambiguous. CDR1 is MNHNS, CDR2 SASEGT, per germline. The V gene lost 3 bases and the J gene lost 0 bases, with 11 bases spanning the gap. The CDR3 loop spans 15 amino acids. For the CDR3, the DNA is TGTGCCAGCAGTGATCGCTGGCAAGCTAACTATGGCTACACCTTC. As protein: CASSDRWQANYGYTF.

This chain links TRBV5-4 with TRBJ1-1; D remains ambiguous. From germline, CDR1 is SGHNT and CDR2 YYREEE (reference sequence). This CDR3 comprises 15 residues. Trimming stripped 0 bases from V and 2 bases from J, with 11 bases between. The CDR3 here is CASSLASSRNTEAFF. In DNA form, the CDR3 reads TGTGCCAGCAGCTTGGCCTCATCTAGAAACACTGAAGCTTTCTTT. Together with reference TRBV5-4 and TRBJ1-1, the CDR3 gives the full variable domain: ETGVTQSPTHLIKTRGQQVTLRCSSQSGHNTVSWYQQALGQGPQFIFQYYREEENGRGNFPPRFSGLQFPNYSSELNVNALELDDSALYLCASSLASSRNTEAFFGQGTRLTVV.

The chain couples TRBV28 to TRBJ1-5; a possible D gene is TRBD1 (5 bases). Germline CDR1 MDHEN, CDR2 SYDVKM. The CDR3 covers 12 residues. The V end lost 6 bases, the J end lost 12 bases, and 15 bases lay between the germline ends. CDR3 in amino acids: CASSPLRDYQHF. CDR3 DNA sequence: TGTGCCAGCAGCCCCCTGAGGGACTACCAGCATTTT.

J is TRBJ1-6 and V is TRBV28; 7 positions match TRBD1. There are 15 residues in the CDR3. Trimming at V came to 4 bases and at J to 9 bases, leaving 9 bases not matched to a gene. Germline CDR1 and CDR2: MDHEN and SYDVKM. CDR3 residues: CASSSHDRVGSPLHF. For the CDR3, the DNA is TGTGCCAGCAGTTCTCACGACAGGGTTGGTTCACCCCTCCACTTT.

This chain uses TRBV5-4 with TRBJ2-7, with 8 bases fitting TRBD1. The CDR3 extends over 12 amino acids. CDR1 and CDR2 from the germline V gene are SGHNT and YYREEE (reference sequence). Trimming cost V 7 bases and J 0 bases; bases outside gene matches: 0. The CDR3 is CASGQGSYEQYF. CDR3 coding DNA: TGTGCCAGCGGACAGGGCTCCTACGAGCAGTACTTC.

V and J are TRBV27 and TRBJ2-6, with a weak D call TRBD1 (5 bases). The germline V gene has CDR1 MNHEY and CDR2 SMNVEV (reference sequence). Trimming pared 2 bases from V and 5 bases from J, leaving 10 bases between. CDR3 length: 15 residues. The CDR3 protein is CASSLGALWANVLTF. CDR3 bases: TGTGCCAGCAGTTTAGGGGCCCTCTGGGCCAACGTCCTGACTTTC.

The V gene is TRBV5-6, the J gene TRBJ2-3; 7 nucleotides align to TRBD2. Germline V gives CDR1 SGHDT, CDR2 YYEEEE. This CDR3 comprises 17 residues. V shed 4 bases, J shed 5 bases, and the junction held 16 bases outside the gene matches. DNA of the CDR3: TGTGCCAGCAGCGGAGAACCGGGACTACCTCCCCGAGATACGCAGTATTTT. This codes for CASSGEPGLPPRDTQYF.

In DNA form, the CDR3 reads TGTGCCAGCAGAGGATCAGGGGGGGAAAAACTGTTTTTT. Translation gives CASRGSGGEKLFF. The chain couples TRBV28 to TRBJ1-4, with 7 bases matching TRBD1. Germline V gene lookup returns CDR1 MDHEN and CDR2 SYDVKM. The CDR3 spans 13 residues. The junction had 6 bases not matched to a gene; V was cut back by 6 bases and J by 8 bases.

The CDR3 DNA is TGTGCCAGCAGACCCATGATGACATTTTATATCGTGGATACGCAGTATTTT. It translates to CASRPMMTFYIVDTQYF. The chain is built from TRBV2 and TRBJ2-3; no reliable D call. CDR3 length: 17 amino acids. Per germline, CDR1 SNHLY and CDR2 FYNNEI. Trimming cost V 6 bases and J 6 bases, with 25 bases left between them.